This T cell receptor beta chain was observed in a study of T cell repertoires in cytomegalovirus infection. For the study at large: In the study, CMV epitopes included recently identified HLA-C-restricted and well-studied HLA-B-restricted ones. Matching HLA type, along with CMV infection, was indicated by public TCR beta signatures. The study, taken as a whole, reports: People with CMV and the relevant HLA were identified by cumulative public TCR beta family frequency.

V was trimmed by 0 bases and J by 5 bases, leaving 10 bases between them. Germline V CDR1 and CDR2: LGHDT, YNNKEL (reference sequence). The CDR3 runs 14 residues. On this clonotype: Its antigen remains unidentified.

MiXCR, applied by TCRdb to the reads, yields one record per CDR3 protein. The sample includes about 920,000 distinct CDR3 sequences, 25% to 40% seen only once; the top ten take about an eighth. The sample here was cultured CD8+ T cells from PBMCs, taken from culture after CMV antigen stimulation. This sequence joins TRBV3-1 and TRBJ1-1; weak D call: TRBD1 (5 bases). The sequence was collected from a human donor in good health (CMV status not recorded). Some clones in this sample may be carry-over from other donors' samples. CDR3 nucleotide sequence: TGTGCCAGCAGCCAAGAAAAAGGGGATACTGAAGCTTTCTTT. This encodes CASSQEKGDTEAFF. Full variable domain (rest looked up from reference TRBV3-1 and TRBJ1-1): DTAVSQTPKYLVTQMGNDKSIKCEQNLGHDTMYWYKQDSKKFLKIMFSYNNKELIINETVPNRFSPKSPDKAHLNLHINSLELGDSAVYFCASSQEKGDTEAFFGQGTRLTVV.